These 7 T cell receptor beta chains originate from one sample sequenced in a study of CD8 T cells in ankylosing spondylitis. TCRdb itself ran the 5' RACE reads through MiXCR, one entry per CDR3 protein. The profile shows 130,000 or so distinct CDR3 sequences, more than 6.5% of them singletons. The specimen sequenced was blood, either unsorted or a sorted T cell fraction (not recorded which). The receptors originated from a male donor with ankylosing spondylitis or in good health (not recorded which).

This clonotype was picked up many times. The chain couples TRBV18 to TRBJ2-1; 8 bases align to TRBD2. The V segment lost 3 bases and the J segment 5 bases; nucleotides outside the gene matches: 9. CDR1 and CDR2 (germline): KGHSH, LQKENI. The CDR3 runs 16 residues. The CDR3: CASSPSSGGAHNEQFF. The CDR3 nucleotides are TGTGCCAGCTCACCCTCGAGCGGGGGAGCACACAATGAGCAGTTCTTC. The full variable domain, in which reference TRBV18 and TRBJ2-1 provide the parts outside the CDR3, is NAGVMQNPRHLVRRRGQEARLRCSPMKGHSHVYWYRQLPEEGLKFMVYLQKENIIDESGMPKERFSAEFPKEGPSILRIQQVVRGDSAAYFCASSPSSGGAHNEQFFGPGTRLTVL.

This clonotype was seen ten or more times. The gene calls are TRBV28 and TRBJ1-2, with TRBD1 matching 9 bases. Unmatched junction bases numbered 7, after V lost 6 bases and J lost 8 bases. The CDR3 has 13 residues. Germline V CDR1 and CDR2: MDHEN, SYDVKM. CDR3 loop: CASSPNRGLGYTF. The CDR3 DNA is TGTGCCAGCAGCCCGAACAGGGGGCTGGGCTACACCTTC.

This clonotype was counted between two and nine times. V gene TRBV7-8 combines with J gene TRBJ1-2; D not certain. CDR1 is SGHVS and CDR2 is FQNEAQ in the germline V gene. The length of the CDR3 is 15 residues. V was shortened by 1 base and J by 0 bases, with 9 bases between the two germline ends. DNA for the CDR3: TGTGCCAGCAGCTTAGACGGACTAGCTAACTATGGCTACACCTTC. The encoded protein is CASSLDGLANYGYTF.

In this sample, this clonotype turned up many times. The chain recombines TRBV12-3 or TRBV12-4 with TRBJ2-1; D gene unclear. Trimming pared 3 bases from V and 4 bases from J, leaving 7 bases between. CDR3 length equals 13 residues. The CDR3 is CASSFGDYNEQFF. DNA for the CDR3: TGTGCCAGCAGTTTTGGGGATTACAATGAGCAGTTCTTC.

This clonotype was seen repeatedly, ten times or more. The chain is built from TRBV12-3 or TRBV12-4 and TRBJ2-1; TRBD2 agrees at 8 bases. This CDR3 has 16 residues. V was clipped by 7 bases and J by 5 bases; unmatched bases: 13. The CDR3 sequence: CASIHRAGAYNNEQFF. DNA for the CDR3: TGTGCCAGCATTCATCGAGCGGGGGCCTATAACAATGAGCAGTTCTTC.

This clonotype was seen a few times. This chain connects TRBV7-2 to TRBJ2-3; 7 bases are shared with TRBD1. Germline assignment: CDR1 SGHTA and CDR2 FQGNSA. V was clipped by 4 bases and J by 9 bases; unmatched bases: 7. This CDR3 has 13 amino acids. The CDR3 loop reads CASSYPSGQTQYF. CDR3 coding DNA: TGTGCCAGCAGCTACCCCTCGGGACAGACGCAGTATTTT. Supplemented by reference TRBV7-2 and TRBJ2-3, the full variable domain reads GAGVSQSPSNKVTEKGKDVELRCDPISGHTALYWYRQSLGQGLEFLIYFQGNSAPDKSGLPSDRFSAERTGGSVSTLTIQRTQQEDSAVYLCASSYPSGQTQYFGPGTRLTVL.

The table lists this clonotype with many counts. The chain has TRBV5-6 and TRBJ2-5, with a tentative D call TRBD1 (5 bases). Between the trimmed V and J ends, which lost 4 bases and 1 base, there was a span of 11 bases. The germline V gene encodes CDR1 SGHDT and CDR2 YYEEEE. The CDR3 has 14 amino acids. The CDR3 sequence is CASSVTGVQETQYF. CDR3 DNA sequence: TGTGCCAGCAGCGTAACAGGAGTCCAAGAGACCCAGTACTTC.